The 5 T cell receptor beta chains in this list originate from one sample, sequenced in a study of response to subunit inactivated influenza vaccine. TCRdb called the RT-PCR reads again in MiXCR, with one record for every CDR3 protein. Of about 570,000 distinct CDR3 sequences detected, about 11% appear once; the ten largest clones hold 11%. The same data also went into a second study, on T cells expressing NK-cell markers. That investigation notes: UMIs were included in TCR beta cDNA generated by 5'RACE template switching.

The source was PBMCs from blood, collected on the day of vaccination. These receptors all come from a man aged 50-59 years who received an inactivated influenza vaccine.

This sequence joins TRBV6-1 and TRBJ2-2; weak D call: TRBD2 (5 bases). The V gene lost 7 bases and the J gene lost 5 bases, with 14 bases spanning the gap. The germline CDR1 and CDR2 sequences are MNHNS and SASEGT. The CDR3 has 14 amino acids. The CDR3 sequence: CASTGFSDTGELFF. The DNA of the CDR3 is TGTGCCAGCACGGGATTTTCGGATACCGGGGAGCTGTTTTTT.

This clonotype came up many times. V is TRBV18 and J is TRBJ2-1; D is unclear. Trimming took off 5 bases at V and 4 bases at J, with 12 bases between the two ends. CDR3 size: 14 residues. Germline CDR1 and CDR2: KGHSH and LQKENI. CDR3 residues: CASSSWGWYNEQFF. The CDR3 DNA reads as TGTGCCAGCTCAAGCTGGGGTTGGTACAATGAGCAGTTCTTC.

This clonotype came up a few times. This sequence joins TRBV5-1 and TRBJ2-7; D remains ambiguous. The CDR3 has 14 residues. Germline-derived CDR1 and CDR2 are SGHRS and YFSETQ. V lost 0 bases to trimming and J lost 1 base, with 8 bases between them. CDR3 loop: CASSLAYTSYEQYF. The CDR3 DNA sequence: TGCGCCAGCAGCTTGGCTTACACTTCCTACGAGCAGTACTTC.

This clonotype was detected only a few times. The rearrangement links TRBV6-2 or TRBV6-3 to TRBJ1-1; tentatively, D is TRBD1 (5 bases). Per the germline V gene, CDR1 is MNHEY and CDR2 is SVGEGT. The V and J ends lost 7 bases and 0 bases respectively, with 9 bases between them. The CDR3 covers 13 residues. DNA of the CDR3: TGTGCCAGCACGGGACTGCTGAACACTGAAGCTTTCTTT. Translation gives CASTGLLNTEAFF.

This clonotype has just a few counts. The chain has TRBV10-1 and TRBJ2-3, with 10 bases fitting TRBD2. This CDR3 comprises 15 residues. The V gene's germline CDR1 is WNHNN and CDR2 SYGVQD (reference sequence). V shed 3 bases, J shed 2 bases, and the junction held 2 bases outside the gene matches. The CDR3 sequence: CASSELAGNTDTQYF. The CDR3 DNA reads TGCGCCAGCAGTGAACTAGCGGGAAACACAGATACGCAGTATTTT.